Only a few counts were recorded for the clone carrying this TCR beta chain. This sample was taken from a study of T cells in Graves' hyperthyroidism and ophthalmopathy. Researchers amplified the TCR beta CDR3 regions from RNA transcripts. The HTBI set primed first-round TCR CDR3 RT-PCR. A single record per CDR3 protein comes from TCRdb applying MiXCR to the multiplex PCR reads. This table has some 550,000 distinct CDR3 sequences, approximately 16% appearing once. Germline values: CDR1 MNHNS, CDR2 SASEGT. V lost 7 bases and J 7 bases, leaving 17 bases between the germline ends. The CDR3 loop spans 14 amino acids. Among ophthalmopathy patients, the Clinical Activity Score reached at least 3, the NOSPECS grade reached at least 4, and duration remained under 3 months. Patients showing uncontrolled infection, other autoimmune disease, pregnancy or lactation were ineligible.

This TCR came from a woman aged 40 to 49 with Graves' ophthalmopathy. The chain is built from TRBV6-1 and TRBJ2-1; D may be TRBD2 (7 bases). The material sequenced was blood. In DNA, the CDR3 is TGTGCCAGCACGCGGGGGCACGGGGTAAATGAGCAGTTCTTC. This encodes CASTRGHGVNEQFF.